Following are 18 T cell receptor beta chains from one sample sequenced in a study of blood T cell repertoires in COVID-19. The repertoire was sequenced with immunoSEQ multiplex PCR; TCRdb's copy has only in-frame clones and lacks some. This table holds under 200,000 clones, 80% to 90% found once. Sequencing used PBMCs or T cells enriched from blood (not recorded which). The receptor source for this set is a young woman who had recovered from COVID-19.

As DNA, the CDR3 is TGTGCCAGCAGTCCCCATCGACAGGTTGGGGCCTACGAGCAGTACTTC. Its translation: CASSPHRQVGAYEQYF. The rearrangement links TRBV2 to TRBJ2-7; a possible D gene is TRBD1 (6 bases). Trimming left V 5 bases short and J 2 bases short, with 19 bases between. The CDR3 consists of 16 residues. Germline V gene lookup returns CDR1 SNHLY and CDR2 FYNNEI.

The CDR3, as DNA: TGTGCCAGCAGCTTAAGACAATCTGCAACTAATGAAAAACTGTTTTTT. Protein product: CASSLRQSATNEKLFF. The chain links TRBV7-9 to TRBJ1-4; D remains ambiguous. The CDR3 is 16 residues long. Between the trimmed V and J ends, which lost 2 bases and 0 bases, there was a span of 10 bases. Germline CDR1 reads SEHNR; CDR2 reads FQNEAQ (reference sequence).

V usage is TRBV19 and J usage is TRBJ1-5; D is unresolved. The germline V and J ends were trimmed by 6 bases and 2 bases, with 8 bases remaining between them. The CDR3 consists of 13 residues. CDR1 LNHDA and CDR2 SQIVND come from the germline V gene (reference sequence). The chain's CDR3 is CASRERGNQPQHF. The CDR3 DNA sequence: TGTGCCAGTAGGGAGAGGGGCAATCAGCCCCAGCATTTT.

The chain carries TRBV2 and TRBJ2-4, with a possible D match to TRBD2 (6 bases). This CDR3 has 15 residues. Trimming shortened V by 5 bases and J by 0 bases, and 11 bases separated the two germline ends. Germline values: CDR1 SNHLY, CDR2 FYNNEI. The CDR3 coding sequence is TGTGCCAGCAGTCAAACGGGGGTAGCCAAAAACATTCAGTACTTC. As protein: CASSQTGVAKNIQYF. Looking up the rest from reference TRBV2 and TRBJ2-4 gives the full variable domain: EPEVTQTPSHQVTQMGQEVILRCVPISNHLYFYWYRQILGQKVEFLVSFYNNEISEKSEIFDDQFSVERPDGSNFTLKIRSTKLEDSAMYFCASSQTGVAKNIQYFGAGTRLSVL.

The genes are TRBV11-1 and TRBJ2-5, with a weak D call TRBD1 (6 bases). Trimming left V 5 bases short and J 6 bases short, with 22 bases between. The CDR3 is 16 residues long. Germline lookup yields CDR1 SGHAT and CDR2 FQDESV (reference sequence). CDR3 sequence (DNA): TGTGCCAGCAGCCCCACGGCCTCTAGGCAGGGGAAGACCCAGTACTTC. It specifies CASSPTASRQGKTQYF.

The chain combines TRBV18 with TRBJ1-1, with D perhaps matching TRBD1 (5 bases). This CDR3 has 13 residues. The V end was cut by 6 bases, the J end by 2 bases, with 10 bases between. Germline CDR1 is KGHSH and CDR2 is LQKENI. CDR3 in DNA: TGTGCCAGCTCCCAACAGGAAAACACTGAAGCTTTCTTT. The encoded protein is CASSQQENTEAFF.

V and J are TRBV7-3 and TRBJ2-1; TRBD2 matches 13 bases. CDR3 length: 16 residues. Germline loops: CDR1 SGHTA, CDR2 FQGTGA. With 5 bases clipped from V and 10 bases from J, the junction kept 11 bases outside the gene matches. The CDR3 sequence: CASSPTGTSGATEQFF. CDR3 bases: TGTGCCAGCAGCCCAACTGGGACTAGCGGGGCCACCGAGCAGTTCTTC.

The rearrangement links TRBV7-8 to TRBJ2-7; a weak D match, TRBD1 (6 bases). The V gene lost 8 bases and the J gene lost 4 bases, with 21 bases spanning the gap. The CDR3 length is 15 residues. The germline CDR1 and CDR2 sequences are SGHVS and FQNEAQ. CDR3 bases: TGTGCCAGCTCCAAAGGGGGATTTGGTGGGTACGAGCAGTACTTC. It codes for CASSKGGFGGYEQYF.

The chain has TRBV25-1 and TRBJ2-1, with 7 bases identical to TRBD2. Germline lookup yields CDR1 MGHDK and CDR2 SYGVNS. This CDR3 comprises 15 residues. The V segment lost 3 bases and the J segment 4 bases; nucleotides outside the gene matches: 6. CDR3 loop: CASSDPGGRYNEQFF. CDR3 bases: TGTGCCAGCAGTGACCCGGGGGGAAGATACAATGAGCAGTTCTTC.

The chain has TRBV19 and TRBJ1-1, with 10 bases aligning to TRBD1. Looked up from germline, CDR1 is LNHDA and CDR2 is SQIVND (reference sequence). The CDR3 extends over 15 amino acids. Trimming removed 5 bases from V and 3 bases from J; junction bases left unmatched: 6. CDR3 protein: CASSFRTGGYTEAFF. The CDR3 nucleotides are TGTGCCAGTAGTTTCAGGACAGGGGGATACACTGAAGCTTTCTTT.

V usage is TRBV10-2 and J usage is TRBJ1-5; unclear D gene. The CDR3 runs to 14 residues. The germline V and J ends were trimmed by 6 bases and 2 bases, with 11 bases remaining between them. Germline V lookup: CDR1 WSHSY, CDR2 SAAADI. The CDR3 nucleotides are TGCGCCAGCAGAGAGGAGGTGGGCAATCAGCCCCAGCATTTT. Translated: CASREEVGNQPQHF.

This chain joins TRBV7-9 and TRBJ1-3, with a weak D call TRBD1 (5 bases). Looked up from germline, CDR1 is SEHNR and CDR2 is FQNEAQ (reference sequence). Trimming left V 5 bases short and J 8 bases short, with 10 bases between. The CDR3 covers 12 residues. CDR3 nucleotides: TGTGCCAGCAGCCCCAGGGAGGACACCATATATTTT. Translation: CASSPREDTIYF.

The CDR3 spells CASSLEPGYGDTQYF. The CDR3 nucleotides read TGTGCCAGCAGTTTAGAACCAGGGTACGGTGATACGCAGTATTTT. The chain couples TRBV27 to TRBJ2-3; weak D call: TRBD1 (5 bases). The ends were cut back, 2 bases at V and 6 bases at J, with 15 bases in the middle. Germline assignment: CDR1 MNHEY and CDR2 SMNVEV (reference sequence). The CDR3 is 15 residues long.

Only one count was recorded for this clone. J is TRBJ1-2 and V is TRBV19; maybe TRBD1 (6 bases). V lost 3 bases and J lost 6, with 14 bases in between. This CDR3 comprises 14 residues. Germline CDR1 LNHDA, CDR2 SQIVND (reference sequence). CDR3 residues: CASSITERGNGYTF. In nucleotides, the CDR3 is TGTGCCAGTAGTATTACCGAGAGGGGGAATGGCTACACCTTC.

In DNA, the CDR3 is TGCGCCAGCAGCCCTATGAGGGTTCAGGGGGCGACTGGAAACACCATATATTTT. Protein sequence: CASSPMRVQGATGNTIYF. The chain combines TRBV4-1 with TRBJ1-3; 8 positions match TRBD1. The V segment lost 4 bases and the J segment 2 bases; nucleotides outside the gene matches: 13. The CDR3 loop spans 18 amino acids. Germline lookup yields CDR1 MGHRA and CDR2 YSYEKL.

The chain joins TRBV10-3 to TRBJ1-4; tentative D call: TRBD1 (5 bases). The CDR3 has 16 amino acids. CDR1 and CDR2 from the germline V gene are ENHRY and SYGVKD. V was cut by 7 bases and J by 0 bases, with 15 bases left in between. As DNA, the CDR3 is TGTGCCATCACTGGGGCACCAAATGCAACTAATGAAAAACTGTTTTTT. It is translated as CAITGAPNATNEKLFF.

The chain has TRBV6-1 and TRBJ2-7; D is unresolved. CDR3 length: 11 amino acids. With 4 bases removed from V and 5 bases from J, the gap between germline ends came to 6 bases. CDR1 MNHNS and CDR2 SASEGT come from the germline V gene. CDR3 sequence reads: CASSVRNEQYF. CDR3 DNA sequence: TGTGCCAGCAGTGTCAGGAACGAGCAGTACTTC.

This CDR3 is CASSWTSMTGELFF. The CDR3 DNA reads as TGCGCCAGCAGCTGGACTAGTATGACCGGGGAGCTGTTTTTT. V and J are TRBV5-1 and TRBJ2-2, with TRBD2 matching over 7 bases. The germline CDR1 and CDR2 sequences are SGHRS and YFSETQ. J gave up 5 bases and V 3 bases, and 4 bases lay outside the gene matches. CDR3 length equals 14 residues.